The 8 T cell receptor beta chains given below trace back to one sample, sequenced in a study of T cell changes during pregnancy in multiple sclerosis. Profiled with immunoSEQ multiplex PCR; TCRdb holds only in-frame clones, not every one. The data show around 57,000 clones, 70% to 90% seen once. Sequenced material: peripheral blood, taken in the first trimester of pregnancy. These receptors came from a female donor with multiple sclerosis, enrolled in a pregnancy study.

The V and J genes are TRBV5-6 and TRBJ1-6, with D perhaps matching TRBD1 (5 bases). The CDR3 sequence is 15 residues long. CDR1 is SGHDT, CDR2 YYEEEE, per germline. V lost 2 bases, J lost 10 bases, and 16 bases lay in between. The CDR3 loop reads CASSLTRASISPLHF. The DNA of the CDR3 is TGTGCCAGCAGCTTAACCAGGGCGTCCATCTCACCCCTCCACTTT.

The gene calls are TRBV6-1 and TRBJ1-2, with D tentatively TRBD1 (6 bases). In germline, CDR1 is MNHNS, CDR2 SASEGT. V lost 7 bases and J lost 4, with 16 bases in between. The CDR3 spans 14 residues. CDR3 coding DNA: TGTGCCAGCAAGAGGACAGAAATCTTCTATGGCTACACCTTC. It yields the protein CASKRTEIFYGYTF.

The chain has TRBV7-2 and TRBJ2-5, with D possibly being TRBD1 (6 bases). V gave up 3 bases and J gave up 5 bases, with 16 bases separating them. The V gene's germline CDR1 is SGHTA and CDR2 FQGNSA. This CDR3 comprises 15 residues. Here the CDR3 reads CASSFSRGTGETQYF. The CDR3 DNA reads TGTGCCAGCAGCTTCTCGAGGGGGACCGGGGAGACCCAGTACTTC.

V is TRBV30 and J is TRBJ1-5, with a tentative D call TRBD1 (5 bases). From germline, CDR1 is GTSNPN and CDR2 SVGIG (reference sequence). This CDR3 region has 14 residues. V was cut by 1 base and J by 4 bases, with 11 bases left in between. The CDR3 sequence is CAWSATDRNQPQHF. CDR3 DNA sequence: TGTGCCTGGAGTGCGACAGACCGTAATCAGCCCCAGCATTTT.

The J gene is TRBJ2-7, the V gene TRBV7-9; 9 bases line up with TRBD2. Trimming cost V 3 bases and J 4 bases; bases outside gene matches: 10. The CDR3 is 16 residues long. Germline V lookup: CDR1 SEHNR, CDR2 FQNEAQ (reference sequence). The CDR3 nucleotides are TGTGCCAGCAGCTTTACCACGGGACTAGCCCAGTACGAGCAGTACTTC. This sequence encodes CASSFTTGLAQYEQYF.

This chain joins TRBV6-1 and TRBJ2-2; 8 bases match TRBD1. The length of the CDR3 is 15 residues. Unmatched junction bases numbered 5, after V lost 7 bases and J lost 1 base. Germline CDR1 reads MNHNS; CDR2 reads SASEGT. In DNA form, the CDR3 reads TGTGCCAGCATCCGACAGGGGCGGAACACCGGGGAGCTGTTTTTT. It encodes CASIRQGRNTGELFF.

The DNA for the CDR3 is TGTGCCAGCAGCGCGGGGACAGGGGGCTTTGGGTCCTACGAGCAGTACTTC. Its translation: CASSAGTGGFGSYEQYF. The chain recombines TRBV7-9 with TRBJ2-7; 12 nucleotides match TRBD1. The CDR3 contains 17 residues. In germline, CDR1 is SEHNR, CDR2 FQNEAQ (reference sequence). Trimming removed 5 bases from V and 1 base from J; junction bases left unmatched: 9.

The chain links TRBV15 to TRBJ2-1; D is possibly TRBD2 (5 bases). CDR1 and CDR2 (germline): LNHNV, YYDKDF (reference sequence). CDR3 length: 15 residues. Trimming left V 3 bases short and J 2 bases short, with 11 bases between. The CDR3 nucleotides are TGTGCCACCAGCAGGCCCGGACTTACCTACAATGAGCAGTTCTTC. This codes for CATSRPGLTYNEQFF.